The rows below give T cell receptor beta chains drawn from one sample of a study of shared clonotypes between healthy human individuals. Using immunoSEQ multiplex PCR, the repertoire was profiled, and TCRdb retains in-frame clones only, with some absent. Counted here are hundreds of thousands of clones, 80% to 95% occurring once; the ten biggest clones make up 24%. The sequenced material came from naive CD8+ T cells sorted from blood. These receptors were collected from a man in his thirties or forties in good health. The CDR3 runs from the conserved cysteine through the conserved F or W. The D gene is left open where the match is weak. Clone sizes are given selectively: once, few, many, or a class where the clone is expanded.

D	V	size	J	length	CDR3	DNA
TRBD2	TRBV25-1	once	TRBJ2-1	14	CASIPSGRIDEQFF	TGTGCCAGCATTCCTAGCGGGAGAATTGATGAGCAGTTCTTC
NA	TRBV9	NA	TRBJ2-7	14	CASSAGDPTYEQYF	TGTGCCAGCAGCGCGGGGGACCCGACCTACGAGCAGTACTTC
TRBD2	TRBV5-1	NA	TRBJ2-1	16	CASSSKAGATGDEQFF	TGCGCCAGCAGCTCAAAAGCGGGAGCCACCGGCGATGAGCAGTTCTTC
NA	TRBV4-1	NA	TRBJ2-5	13	CASSPRLQETQYF	TGCGCCAGCAGCCCCCGACTACAAGAGACCCAGTACTTC
NA	TRBV2	NA	TRBJ2-1	16	CASSDPSRGSYNEQFF	TGTGCCAGCAGTGACCCGAGTCGGGGCTCCTACAATGAGCAGTTCTTC
NA	TRBV7-8	NA	TRBJ2-3	15	CASSSPSRATDTQYF	TGTGCCAGCAGCTCTCCTAGTAGGGCTACAGATACGCAGTATTTT
NA	TRBV21-1	NA	TRBJ2-7	16	CASSPPDREVSYEQYF	TGTGCCAGCAGCCCACCGGACAGGGAGGTTAGCTACGAGCAGTACTTC
TRBD2	TRBV4-1	NA	TRBJ2-3	15	CASSPTSGFTDTQYF	TGCGCCAGCAGCCCGACTAGCGGATTCACAGATACGCAGTATTTT
NA	TRBV6-1	NA	TRBJ1-1	14	CASRWGWGDTEAFF	TGTGCCAGCAGATGGGGGTGGGGCGACACTGAAGCTTTCTTT
TRBD1	TRBV5-4	NA	TRBJ1-1	15	CASSLDRQGLTEAFF	TGTGCCAGCAGCTTGGATCGACAGGGTTTGACTGAAGCTTTCTTT
TRBD2	TRBV11-2	once	TRBJ2-1	19	CASSFPGGTSGRGHNEQFF	TGTGCCAGCAGCTTCCCCGGCGGGACTAGCGGGAGGGGCCACAATGAGCAGTTCTTC
NA	TRBV5-8	NA	TRBJ2-5	14	CASSLLWTGETQYF	TGTGCCAGCAGCTTGCTCTGGACGGGAGAGACCCAGTACTTC
NA	TRBV5-6	NA	TRBJ2-5	13	CASSLGGPETQYF	TGTGCCAGCAGCTTGGGGGGGCCGGAGACCCAGTACTTC
TRBD2	TRBV9	NA	TRBJ2-5	15	CASSEGAGAAETQYF	TGTGCCAGCAGCGAGGGAGCGGGAGCGGCGGAGACCCAGTACTTC
NA	TRBV7-9	NA	TRBJ2-1	15	CASSSTQRSYNEQFF	TGTGCCAGCAGCTCTACACAACGCTCCTACAATGAGCAGTTCTTC
NA	TRBV19	NA	TRBJ2-3	14	CASSFTGLLDTQYF	TGTGCCAGTAGTTTCACAGGCCTTTTAGATACGCAGTATTTT
NA	TRBV7-6	NA	TRBJ1-2	11	CAGQVNYGYTF	TGTGCGGGTCAAGTTAACTATGGCTACACCTTC
NA	TRBV5-4	NA	TRBJ2-5	15	CASSLAQAPGETQYF	TGTGCCAGCAGCTTGGCCCAGGCTCCAGGGGAGACCCAGTACTTC
NA	TRBV7-9	NA	TRBJ2-3	16	CASSRGRELSTDTQYF	TGTGCCAGCAGCCGAGGCCGGGAGCTAAGCACAGATACGCAGTATTTT
NA	TRBV7-2	NA	TRBJ2-5	17	CASSLARAGVRRETQYF	TGTGCCAGCAGCTTAGCGAGGGCAGGGGTTCGCCGAGAGACCCAGTACTTC
NA	TRBV27	NA	TRBJ2-1	14	CASSSTGLGSEQFF	TGTGCCAGCAGTTCGACAGGTCTAGGCAGTGAGCAGTTCTTC
NA	TRBV28	NA	TRBJ2-1	14	CALHQIGSYNEQFF	TGTGCCCTACATCAAATAGGGTCTTACAATGAGCAGTTCTTC
NA	TRBV16	few	TRBJ2-5	16	CASSRPARTAETTQYF	TGTGCCAGCAGCCGCCCGGCTAGGACAGCCGAGACGACCCAGTACTTC
TRBD1	TRBV10-3	NA	TRBJ2-7	11	CAISPGGEQYF	TGTGCCATCAGTCCAGGGGGCGAGCAGTACTTC
NA	TRBV5-5	NA	TRBJ2-7	16	CASSKTYRTGINEQYF	TGTGCCAGCAGCAAAACCTACAGAACAGGGATAAACGAGCAGTACTTC
NA	TRBV28	NA	TRBJ2-7	13	CASSLDSSYEQYF	TGTGCCAGCAGTTTAGACAGTTCCTACGAGCAGTACTTC
NA	TRBV27	NA	TRBJ2-1	14	CASSSPDFYNEQFF	TGTGCCAGCAGTTCGCCGGACTTTTACAATGAGCAGTTCTTC
NA	TRBV27	once	TRBJ2-1	13	CASSFSLRPEQFF	TGTGCCAGCAGTTTTAGTCTCCGCCCTGAGCAGTTCTTC
NA	TRBV27	NA	TRBJ2-2	14	CASRPGLSTGELFF	TGTGCCAGCCGACCGGGACTCAGTACCGGGGAGCTGTTTTTT
TRBD1	TRBV10-2	NA	TRBJ1-5	14	CASIEGQGLPPQHF	TGCGCCAGCATAGAGGGACAGGGCCTCCCGCCCCAGCATTTT
TRBD1	TRBV28	few	TRBJ1-5	12	CASRTGNQPQHF	TGTGCCAGCCGGACAGGGAACCAGCCCCAGCATTTT
NA	TRBV28	NA	TRBJ1-1	16	CASISFSGAMNTEAFF	TGTGCCAGCATATCCTTTTCCGGGGCTATGAACACTGAAGCTTTCTTT
NA	TRBV11-2	NA	TRBJ1-2	14	CASSLIGGSYGYTF	TGTGCCAGCAGCTTAATAGGGGGAAGCTATGGCTACACCTTC
TRBD2	TRBV19	NA	TRBJ2-2	18	CASSDLPWTSGFDGELFF	TGTGCCAGTAGTGATCTCCCGTGGACTAGCGGTTTTGACGGGGAGCTGTTTTTT
TRBD1	TRBV5-1	NA	TRBJ1-2	16	CASSLNRDRLNYGYTF	TGCGCCAGCAGCTTAAACCGGGACAGGCTTAACTATGGCTACACCTTC
NA	TRBV11-2	NA	TRBJ2-3	13	CASSLTFEDTQYF	TGTGCCAGCAGCTTGACGTTTGAGGATACGCAGTATTTT
TRBD1	TRBV6-6	NA	TRBJ1-2	15	CASSYAAGGNYGYTF	TGTGCCAGCAGTTACGCGGCAGGGGGTAACTATGGCTACACCTTC
NA	TRBV19	once	TRBJ1-2	14	CASSISWTDYGYTF	TGTGCCAGTAGTATTAGTTGGACAGACTATGGCTACACCTTC
TRBD1	TRBV9	NA	TRBJ2-3	15	CASSAGQEGTDTQYF	TGTGCCAGCAGCGCCGGACAGGAGGGCACAGATACGCAGTATTTT
TRBD2	TRBV6-1	NA	TRBJ2-1	16	CASSEARLAAYNEQFF	TGTGCCAGCAGTGAAGCGCGTCTAGCGGCCTACAATGAGCAGTTCTTC
NA	TRBV30	NA	TRBJ2-7	11	CAWSTTYEQYF	TGTGCCTGGAGCACTACCTACGAGCAGTACTTC
TRBD1	TRBV6-1	NA	TRBJ2-7	17	CASSEAGVGDRVYEQYF	TGTGCCAGCAGTGAAGCGGGGGTCGGGGACAGGGTGTACGAGCAGTACTTC
TRBD2	TRBV27	NA	TRBJ2-7	15	CASSLSSGSIYEQYF	TGTGCCAGCAGTTTAAGTAGCGGGAGCATATACGAGCAGTACTTC
NA	TRBV7-9	NA	TRBJ2-7	14	CASSPSEGSYEQYF	TGTGCCAGCAGCCCCAGTGAGGGTTCCTACGAGCAGTACTTC
NA	TRBV14	NA	TRBJ2-1	14	CASSPPGEGDEQFF	TGTGCCAGCAGCCCTCCGGGAGAGGGAGATGAGCAGTTCTTC
TRBD1	TRBV11-2	NA	TRBJ2-5	15	CASSFVGTGGETQYF	TGTGCCAGCAGCTTCGTCGGGACAGGGGGAGAGACCCAGTACTTC
TRBD1	TRBV7-9	NA	TRBJ2-7	16	CASSRYRDRGSYEQYF	TGTGCCAGCAGTCGATACCGGGACAGGGGTTCCTACGAGCAGTACTTC